These 2 T cell receptor beta chains share one sample of origin, sequenced in a study of OX40 agonist ivuxolimab in advanced cancers. Measured with immunoSEQ multiplex PCR; TCRdb has only the in-frame clones, and not every one. The table lists some 25,000 clones, roughly four fifths of them singletons. The source material was CD4+ or CD8+ T cells sorted from blood, sampled in a trial of the OX40 agonist ivuxolimab. The origin of the receptors is an adult with an advanced solid tumor such as melanoma, head and neck, liver or kidney cancer.

CDR3: CASLGTGEEIWELFF. In nucleotides, the CDR3 is TGTGCCAGCCTCGGGACAGGGGAAGAAATCTGGGAGCTGTTTTTT. This sequence joins TRBV19 and TRBJ2-2, with 10 positions matching TRBD1. Germline V gene sequence: CDR1 LNHDA, CDR2 SQIVND (reference sequence). The length of the CDR3 is 15 residues. V shed 9 bases and J 9 bases; nucleotides not matched to a gene: 13.

The V call is TRBV18, the J call TRBJ1-3, with unresolved D. Germline V CDR1 and CDR2: KGHSH, LQKENI. This CDR3 region has 16 residues. Trimming removed 3 bases from V and 0 bases from J, with 12 bases in between. Here the CDR3 reads CASSPTVAYSGNTIYF. CDR3 sequence (DNA): TGTGCCAGCTCACCCACGGTAGCTTACTCTGGAAACACCATATATTTT.